The 11 T cell receptor beta chains reported below all come from one sample, sequenced in a study of T cells in Graves' hyperthyroidism and ophthalmopathy. The source material, RNA transcripts, was used to amplify TCR beta CDR3 regions. HTBI primers were employed in a first-round RT-PCR of the TCR CDR3. TCRdb re-derived calls from the multiplex PCR reads in MiXCR, one entry per CDR3 protein. The sample consists of under 250,000 distinct CDR3 sequences, 15% to 20% of them appearing once. Sequenced material: blood. The receptors were gathered from a man in his forties or fifties with Graves' hyperthyroidism.

This clonotype was recorded at least ten times. The chain joins TRBV6-1 to TRBJ2-1; D is unclear. V lost 5 bases and J lost 8, with 7 bases in between. CDR1 and CDR2 from the germline V gene are MNHNS and SASEGT. The CDR3 runs 11 residues. CDR3 sequence (DNA): TGTGCCAGCAGTAGTTTCGATGAGCAGTTCTTC. It codes for CASSSFDEQFF.

The chain joins TRBV28 to TRBJ1-6; the D is unclear. The CDR3 length is 15 residues. From germline, CDR1 is MDHEN and CDR2 SYDVKM. V was shortened by 3 bases and J by 7 bases, with 13 bases between the two germline ends. The CDR3 nucleotides are TGTGCCAGCAGTTTTTGGCAAACGGGAAATTCACCCCTCCACTTT. Its translation: CASSFWQTGNSPLHF.

Many counts were recorded for this clonotype. The gene calls are TRBV12-3 or TRBV12-4 and TRBJ2-2; D ambiguous. This CDR3 contains 14 residues. V shed 6 bases and J shed 2 bases, with 10 bases lying between them. The CDR3 spells CASSPPSNTGELFF. The CDR3 region has the DNA TGTGCCAGCAGCCCCCCTTCAAACACCGGGGAGCTGTTTTTT.

This clonotype was observed at least ten times. The chain employs TRBV7-6 and TRBJ2-7; D is undetermined. Trimming shortened V by 1 base and J by 4 bases, and 17 bases separated the two germline ends. Looked up from germline, CDR1 is SGHVS and CDR2 is FNYEAQ. The CDR3 length is 16 residues. The CDR3 DNA sequence: TGTGCCAGCAGCTTAGGAGCAACAGCTGGATGGTACGAGCAGTACTTC. Protein sequence: CASSLGATAGWYEQYF.

This rearrangement joins TRBV7-3 to TRBJ2-1; 14 bases are shared with TRBD2. The CDR3 loop spans 18 amino acids. Looked up from germline, CDR1 is SGHTA and CDR2 is FQGTGA. V was pared by 5 bases and J by 4 bases, with 10 bases of the junction left unmatched. In nucleotides, the CDR3 is TGTGCCAGCAGCGCCCACCCTCGGACTAGCGGGGGGTACAATGAGCAGTTCTTC. Protein: CASSAHPRTSGGYNEQFF.

This clonotype was found many times. The chain links TRBV20-1 to TRBJ2-2; 7 bases are a match to TRBD1. V lost 6 bases to trimming and J lost 7 bases; unmatched junction nucleotides: 8. Germline lookup yields CDR1 DFQATT and CDR2 SNEGSKA (reference sequence). The CDR3 has 13 amino acids. The CDR3 region is CSAADRVFGELFF. The CDR3 coding sequence is TGCAGTGCCGCAGACAGGGTGTTCGGGGAGCTGTTTTTT.

This sequence joins TRBV9 and TRBJ1-1; 7 nucleotides align to TRBD1. Germline V gene sequence: CDR1 SGDLS, CDR2 YYNGEE. CDR3 length: 16 amino acids. V was clipped by 0 bases and J by 1 base; unmatched bases: 6. CDR3 DNA: TGTGCCAGCAGCGTAGGAGAGGCAGGGGGGAACACTGAAGCTTTCTTT. Residues: CASSVGEAGGNTEAFF.

This clonotype showed up just a few times. This chain uses TRBV5-1 with TRBJ1-1; 9 bases match TRBD1. From germline, CDR1 is SGHRS and CDR2 YFSETQ. Trimming took 0 bases from V and 5 from J; bases not matched to a gene: 11. The CDR3 length is 17 residues. CDR3 nucleotides: TGCGCCAGCAGCTTGGCCTTGACAGGGGGATTTGGGACTGAAGCTTTCTTT. This codes for CASSLALTGGFGTEAFF.

The chain joins TRBV28 to TRBJ2-7; the match to TRBD1 covers 7 bases. J was trimmed by 6 bases and V by 7 bases; bases with no gene match: 12. The CDR3 spans 14 residues. Germline values: CDR1 MDHEN, CDR2 SYDVKM. The CDR3 DNA reads as TGTGCCAGCACAAGACAGGGTAGAGCTGTCGAGCAGTACTTC. Protein: CASTRQGRAVEQYF. The variable domain in full, with the rest retrieved from reference TRBV28 and TRBJ2-7, is DVKVTQSSRYLVKRTGEKVFLECVQDMDHENMFWYRQDPGLGLRLIYFSYDVKMKEKGDIPEGYSVSREKKERFSLILESASTNQTSMYLCASTRQGRAVEQYFGPGTRLTVT.

The rearrangement links TRBV14 to TRBJ2-7; 7 positions agree with TRBD2. Per the germline V gene, CDR1 is SGHDN and CDR2 is FVKESK. The CDR3 sequence is 16 residues long. The junction had 9 bases not matched to a gene; V was cut back by 3 bases and J by 1 base. For the CDR3, the DNA is TGTGCCAGCAGCCAGAAGGGGAGGGCCGGGTCCTACGAGCAGTACTTC. Residues: CASSQKGRAGSYEQYF.

This clonotype showed up many times. The J gene is TRBJ2-7, the V gene TRBV6-1; 10 bases align to TRBD2. In germline, CDR1 is MNHNS, CDR2 SASEGT. V was pared by 3 bases and J by 4 bases, with 9 bases of the junction left unmatched. This CDR3 is 16 amino acids long. The CDR3 loop reads CASSEGLSTSGYEQYF. The CDR3 nucleotides read TGTGCCAGCAGTGAGGGATTATCGACTAGCGGGTACGAGCAGTACTTC.